Listed below are T cell receptor beta chains from one sample, sequenced in a study of T cells in Graves' hyperthyroidism and ophthalmopathy. One entry per CDR3 protein, called by TCRdb with MiXCR from the multiplex PCR reads. Among under 450,000 distinct CDR3 sequences listed, roughly 13% were seen once. The sequencing input was blood. The receptors derive from a man aged 25-45 years with Graves' hyperthyroidism that later progressed to Graves' ophthalmopathy. Both conserved end residues are part of each CDR3. The D gene is left open where the match is weak. Rows give clone size only sometimes, using once, few, many, or a class for an expanded clone.

d_gene	v_gene	abundance	j_gene	CDR3aa	CDR3nt
.	TRBV6-5	many	TRBJ1-1	CASSYDSLNTEAFF	TGTGCCAGCAGTTACGACAGTTTGAACACTGAAGCTTTCTTT
.	TRBV20-1	.	TRBJ2-7	CSASGGVTYEQYF	TGCAGTGCTAGCGGGGGCGTTACCTACGAGCAGTACTTC
.	TRBV20-1	many	TRBJ1-6	CSARQDSNSPLHF	TGCAGTGCTAGACAGGACAGTAATTCACCCCTCCACTTT
.	TRBV7-9	few	TRBJ1-4	CASSLLENEKLFF	TGTGCCAGCAGCTTATTAGAGAATGAAAAACTGTTTTTT
.	TRBV6-1	many	TRBJ2-7	CASSSVRGPYEQYF	TGTGCCAGCAGTTCCGTCAGGGGTCCCTACGAGCAGTACTTC
TRBD2	TRBV15	few	TRBJ2-5	CATARLAGEQETQYF	TGTGCCACCGCCAGACTAGCGGGGGAACAAGAGACCCAGTACTTC
TRBD2	TRBV7-3	many	TRBJ2-7	CASSSTPGLGYEQYF	TGTGCCAGCAGCTCCACGCCGGGACTAGGCTACGAGCAGTACTTC
.	TRBV7-8	few	TRBJ2-3	CASSLPTASTDTQYF	TGTGCCAGCAGTCTACCCACAGCGAGCACAGATACGCAGTATTTT
.	TRBV28	many	TRBJ1-5	CASSLGGVGRRSINQPQHF	TGTGCCAGCAGTTTGGGGGGGGTCGGACGTCGCAGCATCAATCAGCCCCAGCATTTT
.	TRBV11-3	.	TRBJ2-7	CASSLGQVYEQYF	TGTGCCAGCAGCTTAGGACAGGTCTACGAGCAGTACTTC
TRBD2	TRBV6-5	.	TRBJ2-1	CASSYSRGAPNEQFF	TGTGCCAGCAGTTACTCGCGGGGGGCCCCTAATGAGCAGTTCTTC
.	TRBV2	.	TRBJ2-3	CASRKQSSTDTRYF	TGTGCCAGCAGAAAGCAGTCTAGCACAGATACGCGGTATTTT
.	TRBV3-1	many	TRBJ1-1	CASSQDFTGNTEAFF	TGTGCCAGCAGCCAAGATTTTACAGGGAACACTGAAGCTTTCTTT
.	TRBV20-1	.	TRBJ1-1	CSAPGKVNTEAFF	TGCAGTGCTCCCGGAAAGGTGAACACTGAAGCTTTCTTT
.	TRBV13	.	TRBJ1-1	CASSRVGAPKGTTEAFF	TGTGCCAGCAGCCGTGTAGGGGCCCCCAAGGGGACCACTGAAGCTTTCTTT
.	TRBV30	many	TRBJ1-4	CAGRTVANEKLFF	TGTGCCGGACGGACAGTGGCTAATGAAAAACTGTTTTTT
.	TRBV12-3/TRBV12-4	.	TRBJ2-7	CASSLTGFGYEQYF	TGTGCCAGCAGTCTAACAGGGTTCGGCTACGAGCAGTACTTC
TRBD1	TRBV5-1	.	TRBJ1-2	CASSFGDSFGYGYTF	TGCGCCAGCAGCTTCGGGGACAGTTTCGGGTATGGCTACACCTTC
.	TRBV6-1	.	TRBJ1-2	CASSEFDGGYGYTF	TGTGCCAGCAGTGAGTTTGACGGTGGCTATGGCTACACCTTC
.	TRBV7-9	few	TRBJ1-6	CASSRSENSPLHF	TGTGCCAGCAGCCGATCGGAGAATTCACCCCTCCACTTT
TRBD1	TRBV20-1	few	TRBJ2-7	CSGRRTGGYEQYF	TGCAGTGGAAGGCGGACAGGGGGCTACGAGCAGTACTTC
TRBD1	TRBV7-6	many	TRBJ2-7	CASRGGQGASYEQYF	TGTGCCAGCAGAGGGGGGCAGGGGGCCTCCTACGAGCAGTACTTC
TRBD1	TRBV19	few	TRBJ1-2	CASSMTGGLVSYGYTF	TGTGCCAGTAGTATGACAGGGGGCCTAGTATCCTATGGCTACACCTTC
TRBD1	TRBV7-6	.	TRBJ2-1	CASSPGTGLKNEQFF	TGTGCCAGCAGTCCCGGGACAGGGTTGAAAAATGAGCAGTTCTTC
TRBD1	TRBV3-1	.	TRBJ1-2	CASSQTPGTGPYGYTF	TGTGCCAGCAGCCAAACACCAGGGACAGGGCCGTATGGCTACACCTTC
.	TRBV3-1	.	TRBJ2-2	CASSQDVRAGELFF	TGTGCCAGCAGCCAAGACGTCAGGGCCGGGGAGCTGTTTTTT
.	TRBV11-3	many	TRBJ2-4	CASSLSPGRAKNIQYF	TGTGCCAGCAGCTTATCTCCGGGGCGAGCCAAAAACATTCAGTACTTC
TRBD1	TRBV2	many	TRBJ1-2	CASRGTGLVYGYTF	TGTGCCAGCAGGGGGACAGGGCTAGTCTATGGCTACACCTTC
.	TRBV7-8	.	TRBJ2-6	CASRRDSPHSGANVLTF	TGTGCCAGCCGACGGGACTCGCCTCACTCTGGGGCCAACGTCCTGACTTTC